This T cell receptor (beta chain) was observed in a study of OX40 agonist ivuxolimab in advanced cancers. Sequencing was performed with immunoSEQ multiplex PCR; in TCRdb, only in-frame clones are kept and a portion is missing. The repertoire holds about 60,000 clones, with around 80% as singletons. This clone was observed a handful of times. This CDR3 has 13 amino acids. Looked up from germline, CDR1 is SGDLS and CDR2 is YYNGEE. Deletions cut 4 bases from V and 8 bases from J, with 15 bases between. The rearrangement uses TRBV9 and TRBJ1-2; D gene ambiguous. The starting material was CD4+ or CD8+ T cells sorted from blood, obtained in a trial of the OX40 agonist ivuxolimab. The clonotype originates from an adult with an advanced solid tumor such as melanoma, head and neck, liver or kidney cancer. The CDR3 reads CASSNEGTWGYTF. The CDR3 DNA sequence: TGTGCCAGCAGCAACGAGGGTACCTGGGGCTACACCTTC. Based on the CDR3 plus reference TRBV9 and TRBJ1-2, the full variable domain is DSGVTQTPKHLITATGQRVTLRCSPRSGDLSVYWYQQSLDQGLQFLIQYYNGEERAKGNILERFSAQQFPDLHSELNLSSLELGDSALYFCASSNEGTWGYTFGSGTRLTVV.